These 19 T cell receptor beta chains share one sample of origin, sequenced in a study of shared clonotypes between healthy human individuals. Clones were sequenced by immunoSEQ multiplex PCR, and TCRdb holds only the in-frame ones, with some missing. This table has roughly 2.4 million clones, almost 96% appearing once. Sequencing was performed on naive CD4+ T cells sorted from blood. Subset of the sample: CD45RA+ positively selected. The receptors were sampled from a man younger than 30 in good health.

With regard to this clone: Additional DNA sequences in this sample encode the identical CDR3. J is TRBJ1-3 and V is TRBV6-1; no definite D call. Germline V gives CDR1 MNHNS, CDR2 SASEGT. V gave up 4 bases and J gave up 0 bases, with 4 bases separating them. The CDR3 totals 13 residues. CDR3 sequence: CASSAYSGNTIYF. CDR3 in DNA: TGTGCCAGCAGTGCATACTCTGGAAACACCATATATTTT.

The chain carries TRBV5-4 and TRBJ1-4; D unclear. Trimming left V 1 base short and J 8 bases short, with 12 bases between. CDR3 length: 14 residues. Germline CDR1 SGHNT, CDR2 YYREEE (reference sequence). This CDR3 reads CASSLYGLGEKLFF. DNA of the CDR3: TGTGCCAGCAGCTTGTACGGGCTCGGCGAAAAACTGTTTTTT.

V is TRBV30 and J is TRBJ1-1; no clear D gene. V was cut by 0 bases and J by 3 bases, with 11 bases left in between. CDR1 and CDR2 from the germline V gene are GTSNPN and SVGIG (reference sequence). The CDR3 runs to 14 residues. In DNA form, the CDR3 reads TGTGCCTGGAGTGTATCGTTTGTGGACACTGAAGCTTTCTTT. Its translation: CAWSVSFVDTEAFF.

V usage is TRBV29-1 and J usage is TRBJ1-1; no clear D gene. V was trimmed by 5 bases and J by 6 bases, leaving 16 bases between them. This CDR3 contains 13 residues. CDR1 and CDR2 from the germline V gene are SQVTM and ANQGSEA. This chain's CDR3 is CSVNQVLRSEAFF. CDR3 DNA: TGCAGCGTTAATCAGGTCCTGCGTTCTGAAGCTTTCTTT. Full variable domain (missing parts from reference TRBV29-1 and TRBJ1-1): SAVISQKPSRDICQRGTSLTIQCQVDSQVTMMFWYRQQPGQSLTLIATANQGSEATYESGFVIDKFPISRPNLTFSTLTVSNMSPEDSSIYLCSVNQVLRSEAFFGQGTRLTVV.

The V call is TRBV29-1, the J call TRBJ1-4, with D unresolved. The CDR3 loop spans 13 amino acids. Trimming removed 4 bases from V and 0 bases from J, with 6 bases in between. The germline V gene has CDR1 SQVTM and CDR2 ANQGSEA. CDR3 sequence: CSVGIPTNEKLFF. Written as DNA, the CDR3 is TGCAGCGTTGGGATTCCAACTAATGAAAAACTGTTTTTT. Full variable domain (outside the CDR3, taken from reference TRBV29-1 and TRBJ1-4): SAVISQKPSRDICQRGTSLTIQCQVDSQVTMMFWYRQQPGQSLTLIATANQGSEATYESGFVIDKFPISRPNLTFSTLTVSNMSPEDSSIYLCSVGIPTNEKLFFGSGTQLSVL.

CDR3 nucleotides: TGTGCCAGCAGTACCGGACAGGGGCAGGGGACTGAAGCTTTCTTT. It yields the protein CASSTGQGQGTEAFF. This chain links TRBV6-6 with TRBJ1-1; 9 bases match TRBD1. With 5 bases clipped from V and 5 bases from J, the junction kept 9 bases outside the gene matches. The germline CDR1 and CDR2 sequences are MNHNY and SVGAGI (reference sequence). The CDR3 spans 15 residues.

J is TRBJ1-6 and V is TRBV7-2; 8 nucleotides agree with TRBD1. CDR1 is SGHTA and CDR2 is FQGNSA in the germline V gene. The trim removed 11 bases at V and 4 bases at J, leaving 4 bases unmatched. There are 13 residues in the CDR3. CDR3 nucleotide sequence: TGTGCCGGGGGGACAGGTTATAATTCACCCCTCCACTTT. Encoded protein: CAGGTGYNSPLHF. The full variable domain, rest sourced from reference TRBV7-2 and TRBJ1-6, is GAGVSQSPSNKVTEKGKDVELRCDPISGHTALYWYRQSLGQGLEFLIYFQGNSAPDKSGLPSDRFSAERTGGSVSTLTIQRTQQEDSAVYLCAGGTGYNSPLHFGNGTRLTVT.

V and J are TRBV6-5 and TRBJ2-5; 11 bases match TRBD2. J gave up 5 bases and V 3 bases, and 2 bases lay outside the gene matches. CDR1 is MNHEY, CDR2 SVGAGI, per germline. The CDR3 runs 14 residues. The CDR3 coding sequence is TGTGCCAGCAGTTATATAGCGGGGGGGGAGACCCAGTACTTC. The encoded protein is CASSYIAGGETQYF.

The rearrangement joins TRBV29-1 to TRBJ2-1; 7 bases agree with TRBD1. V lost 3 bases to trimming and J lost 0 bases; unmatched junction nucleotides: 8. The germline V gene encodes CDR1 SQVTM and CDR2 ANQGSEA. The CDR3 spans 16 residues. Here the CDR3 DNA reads TGCAGCGTTGACCCGGGACAGAAACTCTCCTACAATGAGCAGTTCTTC. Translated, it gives CSVDPGQKLSYNEQFF.

The CDR3 DNA follows: TGTGCCAGCAGCCTGGGACAGGGAAAGCAGCCCCAGCATTTT. Protein sequence: CASSLGQGKQPQHF. The chain uses TRBV7-8 and TRBJ1-5; 9 bases are a match to TRBD1. Per germline, CDR1 SGHVS and CDR2 FQNEAQ. With 5 bases clipped from V and 7 bases from J, the junction kept 6 bases outside the gene matches. The CDR3 runs to 14 residues.

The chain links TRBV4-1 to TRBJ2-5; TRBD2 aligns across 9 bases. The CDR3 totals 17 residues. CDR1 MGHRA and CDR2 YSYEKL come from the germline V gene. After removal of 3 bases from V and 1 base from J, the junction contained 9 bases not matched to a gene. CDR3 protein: CASSQDKVAGAQETQYF. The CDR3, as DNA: TGCGCCAGCAGCCAGGACAAAGTAGCGGGGGCCCAAGAGACCCAGTACTTC.

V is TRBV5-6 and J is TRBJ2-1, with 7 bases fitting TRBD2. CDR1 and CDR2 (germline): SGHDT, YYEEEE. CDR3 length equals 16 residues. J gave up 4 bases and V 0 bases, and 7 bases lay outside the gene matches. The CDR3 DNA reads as TGTGCCAGCAGCTTGGAGGGAGGGCTAAGATACAATGAGCAGTTCTTC. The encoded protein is CASSLEGGLRYNEQFF.

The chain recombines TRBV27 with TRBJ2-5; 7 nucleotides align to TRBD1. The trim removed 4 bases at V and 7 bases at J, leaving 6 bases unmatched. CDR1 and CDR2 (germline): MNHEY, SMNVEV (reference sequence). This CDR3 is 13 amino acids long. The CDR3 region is CASSSWTGGTQYF. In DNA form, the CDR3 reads TGTGCCAGCAGTTCCTGGACAGGAGGGACCCAGTACTTC.

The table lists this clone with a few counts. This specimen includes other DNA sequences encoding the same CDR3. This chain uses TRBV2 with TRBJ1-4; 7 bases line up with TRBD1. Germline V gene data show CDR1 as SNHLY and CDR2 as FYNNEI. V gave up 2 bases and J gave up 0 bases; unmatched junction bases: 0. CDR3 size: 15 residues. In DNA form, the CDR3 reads TGTGCCAGCAGTGAACAGGGGGCAACTAATGAAAAACTGTTTTTT. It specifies CASSEQGATNEKLFF.

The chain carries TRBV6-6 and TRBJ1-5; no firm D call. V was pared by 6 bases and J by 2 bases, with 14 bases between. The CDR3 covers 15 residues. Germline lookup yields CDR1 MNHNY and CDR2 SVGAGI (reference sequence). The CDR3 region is CASSRPTGGNQPQHF. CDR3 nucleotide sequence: TGTGCCAGCAGCAGACCCACGGGCGGCAATCAGCCCCAGCATTTT.

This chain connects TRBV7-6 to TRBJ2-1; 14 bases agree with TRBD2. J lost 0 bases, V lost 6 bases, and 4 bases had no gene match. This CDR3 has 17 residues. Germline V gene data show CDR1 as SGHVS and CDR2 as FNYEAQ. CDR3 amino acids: CASSWTSGGSSYNEQFF. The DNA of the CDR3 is TGTGCCAGCAGTTGGACTAGCGGGGGGAGCTCCTACAATGAGCAGTTCTTC.

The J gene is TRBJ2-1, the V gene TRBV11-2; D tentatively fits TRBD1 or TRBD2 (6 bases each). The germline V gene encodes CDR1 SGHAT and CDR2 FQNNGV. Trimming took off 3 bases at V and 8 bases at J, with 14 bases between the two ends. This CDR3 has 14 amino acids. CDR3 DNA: TGTGCCAGCAGCTTGGGGGGCCGGAGCGATGAGCAGTTCTTC. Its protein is CASSLGGRSDEQFF.

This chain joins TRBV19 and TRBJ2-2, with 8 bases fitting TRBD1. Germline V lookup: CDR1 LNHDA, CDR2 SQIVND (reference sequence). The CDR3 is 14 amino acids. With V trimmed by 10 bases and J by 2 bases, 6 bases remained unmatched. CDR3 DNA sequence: TGTGCCACTAACAGGGGGGATAACACCGGGGAGCTGTTTTTT. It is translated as CATNRGDNTGELFF.

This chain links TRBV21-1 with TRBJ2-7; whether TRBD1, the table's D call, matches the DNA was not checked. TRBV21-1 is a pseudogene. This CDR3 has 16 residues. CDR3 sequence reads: CASSRTGLRISYEQYF. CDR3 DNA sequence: TGTGCCAGCAGCCGAACAGGGCTCCGAATCTCCTACGAGCAGTACTTC.